This passage covers 18 T cell receptor beta chains from one sample sequenced in a study of metastatic and nonmetastatic thyroid tumors. All patients were treatment-naive before thyroid surgery. TCRdb re-clonotyped the PCR reads via MiXCR. The table has 35,000 to 50,000 clones, about 12% seen once; the top ten hold 8.5% to 10%. The sequenced sample was blood. Receptors originate from a male donor with papillary thyroid cancer or a benign thyroid nodule (not recorded which). Some clones in this sample may be carry-over from other donors' samples.

Comments on this clone: This sequence may be a read error, since a much larger clone differs from it by one base. The CDR3 end shows no conserved phenylalanine or tryptophan, and so a read error is likely. This sequence joins TRBV7-6 and TRBJ2-1; 8 nucleotides agree with TRBD2. V shed 0 bases, J shed 7 bases, and the junction held 5 bases outside the gene matches. Germline CDR1 and CDR2: SGHVS and FNYEAQ. The CDR3 length is 15 residues. CDR3 coding DNA: TGTGCCAGCAGCTTAGCGCCGGCTAGCGGGAATGAGCAGTTCCTC. Protein product: CASSLAPASGNEQFL.

In its sample, this clone was seen once. A much larger clone differs by one base, so this may be a read error. The V call is TRBV20-1, the J call TRBJ1-1; the D is unclear. This CDR3 contains 10 residues. Germline V gene data show CDR1 as DFQATT and CDR2 as SNEGSKA (reference sequence). The CDR3: CTNGQAEAFF. The CDR3 DNA is TGCACTAATGGGCAGGCTGAAGCTTTCTTT.

This clone has at least ten counts. V and J are TRBV28 and TRBJ2-5; possible D gene TRBD2, 6 bases. From germline, CDR1 is MDHEN and CDR2 SYDVKM. V was cut by 3 bases and J by 1 base, with 9 bases left in between. The CDR3 consists of 14 residues. The chain's CDR3 is CASSFMGGQETQYF. The CDR3 coding sequence is TGTGCCAGCAGTTTCATGGGGGGCCAAGAGACCCAGTACTTC.

This clone was picked up many times. The V and J genes are TRBV20-1 and TRBJ1-1; D unresolved. This CDR3 region has 14 residues. Deletions cut 3 bases from V and 0 bases from J, with 11 bases between. Germline assignment: CDR1 DFQATT and CDR2 SNEGSKA (reference sequence). The CDR3 loop is CSARLGTLNTEAFF. Written as DNA, the CDR3 is TGCAGTGCTAGGCTTGGCACACTGAACACTGAAGCTTTCTTT.

This clone was counted at least ten times. The V and J genes are TRBV28 and TRBJ1-1; D remains ambiguous. In germline, CDR1 is MDHEN, CDR2 SYDVKM. The V gene lost 7 bases and the J gene lost 5 bases, with 11 bases spanning the gap. The CDR3 spans 12 residues. The CDR3, as DNA: TGTGCCAGCATGGCCGAGTGGACTGAAGCTTTCTTT. Translating gives CASMAEWTEAFF.

At least ten counts were recorded for this clone. J is TRBJ2-7 and V is TRBV4-3; D is uncertain. The germline V gene encodes CDR1 LGHNA and CDR2 YSLEER. CDR3 size: 16 residues. Trimming left V 0 bases short and J 2 bases short, with 14 bases between. The CDR3, as DNA: TGCGCCAGCAGCCAAGATGACGACTCCCCCACCTACGAGCAGTACTTC. Translation: CASSQDDDSPTYEQYF.

This clone was counted at least ten times. The rearrangement joins TRBV6-6 to TRBJ2-1, with D possibly being TRBD1 (6 bases). With 0 bases removed from V and 4 bases from J, the gap between germline ends came to 10 bases. From germline, CDR1 is MNHNY and CDR2 SVGAGI (reference sequence). The CDR3 is 15 amino acids. CDR3 nucleotides: TGTGCCAGCAGTTACTCGGGACACCAGTACAATGAGCAGTTCTTC. Translating gives CASSYSGHQYNEQFF.

The chain links TRBV2 to TRBJ1-5; D perhaps matches TRBD1 (5 bases). This CDR3 contains 15 residues. Germline CDR1 reads SNHLY; CDR2 reads FYNNEI. V lost 1 base and J lost 1, with 8 bases in between. The CDR3 coding sequence is TGTGCCAGCAGTGAAGGAGGGACGAGCAATCAGCCCCAGCATTTT. It specifies CASSEGGTSNQPQHF.

This clone was detected ten times or more. The chain recombines TRBV20-1 with TRBJ2-2; TRBD1 might be the D (6 bases). CDR3 size: 17 residues. The germline V gene encodes CDR1 DFQATT and CDR2 SNEGSKA (reference sequence). V was pared by 1 base and J by 3 bases, with 18 bases between. Here the CDR3 reads CSARVDSQGKYTGELFF. CDR3 nucleotides: TGCAGTGCTAGAGTAGATTCCCAGGGGAAATACACCGGGGAGCTGTTTTTT.

This clone was picked up a small number of times. The V and J genes are TRBV6-4 and TRBJ2-1; D possibly corresponds to TRBD2 (5 bases). This CDR3 is built from 15 residues. Germline-derived CDR1 and CDR2 are MRHNA and SNTAGT. The V end was cut by 3 bases, the J end by 0 bases, with 9 bases between. CDR3 residues: CASSDSAVSYNEQFF. CDR3 coding DNA: TGTGCCAGCAGTGATTCAGCGGTCTCCTACAATGAGCAGTTCTTC.

This clone was picked up many times. The genes are TRBV4-3 and TRBJ2-2; the match to TRBD2 covers 7 bases. Germline V gives CDR1 LGHNA, CDR2 YSLEER. The CDR3 runs 16 residues. V lost 0 bases to trimming and J lost 3 bases; unmatched junction nucleotides: 4. DNA for the CDR3: TGCGCCAGCAGCCAAGAGCGGGGGAGGGACACCGGGGAGCTGTTTTTT. Translating gives CASSQERGRDTGELFF.

This clone was detected many times. This chain connects TRBV27 to TRBJ1-1; TRBD1 matches 10 bases. V was clipped by 6 bases and J by 4 bases; unmatched bases: 5. CDR3 size: 14 residues. Looked up from germline, CDR1 is MNHEY and CDR2 is SMNVEV (reference sequence). CDR3 DNA sequence: TGTGCCAGCAGCCGACAGGGGGCAGGCACTGAAGCTTTCTTT. This translates into CASSRQGAGTEAFF.

By proportion, this clone is medium-sized (0.01 to 0.1%). This chain connects TRBV6-5 to TRBJ2-1; unclear D gene. V dropped 2 bases and J dropped 4 bases, with 6 bases sitting between them. CDR1 and CDR2 (germline): MNHEY, SVGAGI. CDR3 length: 13 residues. The CDR3: CASSYNRYNEQFF. CDR3 coding DNA: TGTGCCAGCAGTTACAATCGGTACAATGAGCAGTTCTTC.

To note about this clone: Given a much more abundant clone one base away, this may be a read error. This sample also contains other DNA sequences that code for the same CDR3. The V and J genes are TRBV29-1 and TRBJ2-3; D remains ambiguous. The CDR3 loop spans 13 amino acids. Germline-derived CDR1 and CDR2 are SQVTM and ANQGSEA. V was clipped by 6 bases and J by 2 bases, with 12 bases between them. CDR3 amino acids: CSVDGVVTDTQYF. CDR3 nucleotides: TGCAGCGTCGATGGCGTAGTCACAGATACGCAGTATTTT.

This clone was counted many times. Within the sample, other DNA sequences also encode this same CDR3. The chain uses TRBV5-5 and TRBJ2-7; TRBD2 agrees at 13 bases. The V and J ends lost 4 bases and 6 bases, in that order; junction bases with no gene match: 4. Germline V gene sequence: CDR1 SGHKS, CDR2 YYEKEE (reference sequence). This CDR3 has 14 amino acids. The CDR3 reads CASSTGTSGAEQYF. CDR3 in DNA: TGTGCCAGCAGCACCGGGACTAGCGGGGCCGAGCAGTACTTC.

Ten or more counts support this clone. This chain links TRBV4-1 with TRBJ2-7; D possibly matches TRBD1 or TRBD2 (7 bases each). The CDR3 has 17 amino acids. With 1 base removed from V and 4 bases from J, the gap between germline ends came to 20 bases. The V gene's germline CDR1 is MGHRA and CDR2 YSYEKL. CDR3 protein: CASSQVQLGRGRYEQYF. DNA of the CDR3: TGCGCCAGCAGCCAAGTGCAACTGGGGAGGGGGCGATACGAGCAGTACTTC.

This clone was detected a few times. The chain links TRBV18 to TRBJ1-5, with 7 bases fitting TRBD1. The V gene end was trimmed by 3 bases and the J gene end by 0 bases; junction bases not matched to a gene: 5. The CDR3 runs 16 residues. Germline V gene lookup returns CDR1 KGHSH and CDR2 LQKENI. The CDR3 DNA follows: TGTGCCAGCTCACCCACACAGGGGAATAGCAATCAGCCCCAGCATTTT. Translation gives CASSPTQGNSNQPQHF.

This clone was seen at least ten times. The chain has TRBV6-1 and TRBJ2-3; D assignment may be TRBD1 or TRBD2 (5 bases each). The CDR3 loop spans 13 amino acids. Per germline, CDR1 MNHNS and CDR2 SASEGT. The V end was cut by 8 bases, the J end by 2 bases, with 11 bases between. The CDR3 coding sequence is TGTGCCAGCGGTGGGGACCACACAGATACGCAGTATTTT. Translating gives CASGGDHTDTQYF.